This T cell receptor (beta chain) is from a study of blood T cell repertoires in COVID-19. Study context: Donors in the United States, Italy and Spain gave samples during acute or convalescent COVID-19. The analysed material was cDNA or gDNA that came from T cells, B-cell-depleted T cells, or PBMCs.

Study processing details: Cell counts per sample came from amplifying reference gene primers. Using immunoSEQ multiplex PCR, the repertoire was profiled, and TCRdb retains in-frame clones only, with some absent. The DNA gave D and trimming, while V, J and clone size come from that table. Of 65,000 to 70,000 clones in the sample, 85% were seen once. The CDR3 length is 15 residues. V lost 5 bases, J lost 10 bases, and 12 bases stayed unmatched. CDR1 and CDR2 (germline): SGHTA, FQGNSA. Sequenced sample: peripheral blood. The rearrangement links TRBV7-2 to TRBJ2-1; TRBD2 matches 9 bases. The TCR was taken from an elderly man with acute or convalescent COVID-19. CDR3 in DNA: TGTGCCAGCAGCCCCGGTGGTAGCGGGGGATACGAGCAGTTCTTC. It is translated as CASSPGGSGGYEQFF.